This T cell receptor beta chain was recovered during a study of shared clonotypes between healthy human individuals. The naive CD8 fraction comprised CD45RO-negative cells positively selected for CCR7 and excluded terminally differentiated effector memory CD45RA+ cells. Looked up from germline, CDR1 is GTSNPN and CDR2 is SVGIG (reference sequence). V shed 1 base, J shed 7 bases, and the junction held 3 bases outside the gene matches. The CDR3 length is 14 residues. It was across several immunoSEQ plates that each subset's genomic DNA was evenly split. DNA at around 190 ng, roughly 27,000 T cell genomes, went into sorted-subset replicate PCRs. Profiling relied on immunoSEQ multiplex PCR, and the TCRdb table lists in-frame clones only, not all of them. The sample consists of millions of clones, about 95% of them appearing once. With regard to this clone: Other DNA sequences in the sample encode the same CDR3.

The origin of this receptor is a man between 18 and 35 years old in good health. The chain links TRBV30 to TRBJ1-4, with 10 bases identical to TRBD1. The sequenced sample consisted of naive CD8+ T cells sorted from blood. CDR3 sequence: CAWSAGQGGEKLFF. In DNA, the CDR3 is TGTGCCTGGAGTGCCGGACAGGGGGGTGAAAAACTGTTTTTT. Full variable domain (remainder filled in from reference TRBV30 and TRBJ1-4): SQTIHQWPATLVQPVGSPLSLECTVEGTSNPNLYWYRQAAGRGLQLLFYSVGIGQISSEVPQNLSASRPQDRQFILSSKKLLLSDSGFYLCAWSAGQGGEKLFFGSGTQLSVL.